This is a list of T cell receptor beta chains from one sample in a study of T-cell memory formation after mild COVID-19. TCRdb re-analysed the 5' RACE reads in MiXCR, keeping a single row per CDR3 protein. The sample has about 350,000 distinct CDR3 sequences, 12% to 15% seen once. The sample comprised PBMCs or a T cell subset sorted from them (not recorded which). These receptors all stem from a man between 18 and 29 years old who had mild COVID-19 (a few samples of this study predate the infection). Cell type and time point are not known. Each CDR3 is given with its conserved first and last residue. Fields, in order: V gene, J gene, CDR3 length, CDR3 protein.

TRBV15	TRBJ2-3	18	CATSSPLGTSGSTDTQYF
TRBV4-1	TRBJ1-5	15	CASSQDQESNQPQHF
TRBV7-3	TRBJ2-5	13	CASSSLGGETQYF
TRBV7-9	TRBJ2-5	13	CASSPPREETQYF
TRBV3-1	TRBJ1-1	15	CASSQGGGRNTEAFF
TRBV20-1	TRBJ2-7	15	CSARVSGTSLNEQYF
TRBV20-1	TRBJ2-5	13	CSARDRSRETQYF
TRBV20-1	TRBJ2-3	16	CSASRVGYTSTDTQYF
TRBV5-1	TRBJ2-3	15	CASSFLGVGADTQYF
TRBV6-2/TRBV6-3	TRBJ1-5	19	CASSYSSGTGLYSNQPQHF
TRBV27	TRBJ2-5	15	CASSFNFDSEETQYF
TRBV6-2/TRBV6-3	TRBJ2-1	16	CASRRPGAGALNEQFF
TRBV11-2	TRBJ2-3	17	CASSLGRSGLSTDTQYF
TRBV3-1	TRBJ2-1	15	CASSQGPAGSNEQFF
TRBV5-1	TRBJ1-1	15	CASSLGTGDGTEAFF
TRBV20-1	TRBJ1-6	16	CSANVAGVPYNSPLHF
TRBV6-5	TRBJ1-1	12	CASSYLGTEAFF
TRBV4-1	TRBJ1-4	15	CASSQVGGPNEKLFF
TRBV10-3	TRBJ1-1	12	CAVHGGFTEAFF
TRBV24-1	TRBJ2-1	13	CATSPWGNNEQFF
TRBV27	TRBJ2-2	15	CASRLRGGLTGELFF
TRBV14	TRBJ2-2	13	CASSQDRTGRLFF
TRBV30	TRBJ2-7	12	CAWRRQNYEQYF
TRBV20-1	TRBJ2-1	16	CSAKDRWRSSYNEQFF
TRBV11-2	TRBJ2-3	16	CASSNPRDRVKDTQYF
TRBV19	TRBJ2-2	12	CASSMATGELFF
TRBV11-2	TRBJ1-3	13	CASARPSGNTIYF
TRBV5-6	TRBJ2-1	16	CASSLVGGYGYNEQFF
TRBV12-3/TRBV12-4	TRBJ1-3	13	CASSLEGFGTIYF
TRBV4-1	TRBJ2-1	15	CASSLWADLYNEQFF
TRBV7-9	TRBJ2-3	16	CASSLLGQGLTDTQYF
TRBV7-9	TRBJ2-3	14	CASSLINTGDTQYF
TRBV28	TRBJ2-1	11	CASVLNNEQFF
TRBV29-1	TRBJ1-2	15	CSVEGWVRGPYGYTF
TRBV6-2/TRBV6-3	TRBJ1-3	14	CASSRQVSGNTIYF
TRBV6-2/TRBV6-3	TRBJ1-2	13	CASGGPLASGYTF
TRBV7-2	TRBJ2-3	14	CASSLAPDTDTQYF
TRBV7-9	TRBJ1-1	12	CASSLRDQRAFF
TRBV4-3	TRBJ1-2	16	CASSQEVSGYRDGYTF
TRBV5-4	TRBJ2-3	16	CASSLPGTTATDTQYF
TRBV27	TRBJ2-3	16	CASSLFRGASTDTQYF
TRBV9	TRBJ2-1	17	CASSPGAASGSYNEQFF
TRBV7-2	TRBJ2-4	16	CASSPTRGSAGNIQYF
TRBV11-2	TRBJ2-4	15	CASSLVGGRSDIQYF
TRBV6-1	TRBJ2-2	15	CASSESVAVTGELFF
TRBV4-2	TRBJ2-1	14	CASSQAGRANEQFF
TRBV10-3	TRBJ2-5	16	CAIRGDRGIRRETQYF
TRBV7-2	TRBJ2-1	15	CASSPYTGLADEQFF
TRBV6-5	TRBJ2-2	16	CASSPSRTGETGELFF
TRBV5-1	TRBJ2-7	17	CASSLAPGGAGSYEQYF